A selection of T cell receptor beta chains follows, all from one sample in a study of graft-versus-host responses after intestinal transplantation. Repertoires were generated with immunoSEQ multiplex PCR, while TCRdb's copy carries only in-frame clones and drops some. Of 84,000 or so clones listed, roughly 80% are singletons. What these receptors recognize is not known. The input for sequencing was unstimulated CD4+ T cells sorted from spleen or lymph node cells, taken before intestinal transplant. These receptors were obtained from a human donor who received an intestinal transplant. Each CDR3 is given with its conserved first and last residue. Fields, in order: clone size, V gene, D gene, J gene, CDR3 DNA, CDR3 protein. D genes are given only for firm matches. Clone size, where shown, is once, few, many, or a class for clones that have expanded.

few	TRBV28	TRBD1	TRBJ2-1	TGTGCCAGCAGTTTGACAGGGGGAATCTACAATGAGCAGTTCTTC	CASSLTGGIYNEQFF
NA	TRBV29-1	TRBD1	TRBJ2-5	TGCAGCGGTGGACAGGGTGAGGGGGAGACCCAGTACTTC	CSGGQGEGETQYF
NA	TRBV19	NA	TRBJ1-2	TGTGCCAGTAGTCGGGAGCGCTCCTATGGCTACACCTTC	CASSRERSYGYTF
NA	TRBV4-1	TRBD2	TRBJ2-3	TGCGCCAGCAGCCAGTTCTCGGGACTAGCGGTCACAGATACGCAGTATTTT	CASSQFSGLAVTDTQYF
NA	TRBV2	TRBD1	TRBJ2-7	TGTGCCAGCAGGGGGGACAGGAACCCTACGAGCGAGCAGTACTTC	CASRGDRNPTSEQYF
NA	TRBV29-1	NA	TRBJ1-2	TGCAGCGTTGACTCCGGGTCCCTAAGGGGCTACACCTTC	CSVDSGSLRGYTF
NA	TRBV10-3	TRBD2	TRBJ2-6	TGTGCCATCAGTAGCACCGGGACTAGCGTCTCTGGGGCCAACGTCCTGACTTTC	CAISSTGTSVSGANVLTF
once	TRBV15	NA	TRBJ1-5	TGTGCCACCAGCAGAACACCCGGGGGGGATCAGCCCCAGCATTTT	CATSRTPGGDQPQHF
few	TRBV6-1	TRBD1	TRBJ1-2	TGTGCCAGCAGAGCCGGGACAGGGGAGGGCTACACCTTC	CASRAGTGEGYTF
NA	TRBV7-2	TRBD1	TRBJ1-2	TGTGCCAGCAGCTTTACCGACAGGGTCTATGGCTACACCTTC	CASSFTDRVYGYTF
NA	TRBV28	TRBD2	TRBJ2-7	TGTGCCAGCAGTACCGGGGGGGGGTACTACGAGCAGTACTTC	CASSTGGGYYEQYF
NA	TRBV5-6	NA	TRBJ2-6	TGTGCCAGCAGCTTGCGGTTCTCTGGGGCCAACGTCCTGACTTTC	CASSLRFSGANVLTF
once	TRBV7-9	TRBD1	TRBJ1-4	TGTGCCAGCAGCTTGGGACAGTCTAATGAAAAACTGTTTTTT	CASSLGQSNEKLFF
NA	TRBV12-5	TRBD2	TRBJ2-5	TGTGCTAGTGGCCCCGGGACTAACCCCCAAGAGACCCAGTACTTC	CASGPGTNPQETQYF
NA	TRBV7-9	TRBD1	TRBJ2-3	TGTGCCAGCAGCAAGGGACAGGGTACGGTAGATACGCAGTATTTT	CASSKGQGTVDTQYF
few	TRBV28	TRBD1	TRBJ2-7	TGTGCCAGCAGTTCGGGGACAGGATCCTACGAGCAGTACTTC	CASSSGTGSYEQYF
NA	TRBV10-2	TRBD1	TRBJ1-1	TGCGCCAGCAGTCAGACAGGGGCTGAAGCTTTCTTT	CASSQTGAEAFF